The 25 T cell receptor beta chains presented below share a single source sample, sequenced in a study of blood T cells in healthy people across ages. A second 7 to 11 cycle PCR used barcoded and J-beta primers. TCRdb re-called the 5' RACE reads with MiXCR, one entry per CDR3 protein. This sample carries 1.4 million or so distinct CDR3 sequences, approximately 42% of them seen once, and the ten largest clones take 4%. Source material: blood. Every receptor here comes from a young woman in good health.

The chain couples TRBV28 to TRBJ2-1; D call uncertain. The J call is uncertain, as TRBJ2-7 better fits the DNA end. Per germline, CDR1 MDHEN and CDR2 SYDVKM. The CDR3 has 13 amino acids. The CDR3 here is CASTATLYNEQYF. The CDR3 DNA sequence: TGTGCCAGCACCGCGACTCTCTACAATGAGCAGTACTTC.

This clonotype was seen a handful of times. The chain has TRBV7-2 and TRBJ1-5, with 8 bases that match TRBD1. The J segment lost 4 bases and the V segment lost 5 bases, leaving 4 bases of the junction unmatched. Germline V gene data show CDR1 as SGHTA and CDR2 as FQGNSA. CDR3 length equals 14 residues. CDR3 nucleotides: TGTGCCAGCAGCGGACGGACAGGGAATCAGCCCCAGCATTTT. This codes for CASSGRTGNQPQHF.

This chain links TRBV20-1 with TRBJ1-1; D not certain. Trimming cost V 6 bases and J 0 bases, with 8 bases left between them. There are 12 residues in the CDR3. The V gene's germline CDR1 is DFQATT and CDR2 SNEGSKA (reference sequence). CDR3 nucleotide sequence: TGCAGTGCGTCGGACCTGAACACTGAAGCTTTCTTT. Translation: CSASDLNTEAFF.

This chain connects TRBV7-6 to TRBJ1-3, with a weak D call TRBD1 (5 bases). Trimming stripped 3 bases from V and 0 bases from J, with 9 bases between. Germline lookup yields CDR1 SGHVS and CDR2 FNYEAQ. The CDR3 spans 15 residues. The CDR3 DNA sequence: TGTGCCAGCAGCTTCCATGGGGCCTCTGGAAACACCATATATTTT. Its protein is CASSFHGASGNTIYF.

The chain has TRBV30 and TRBJ2-1; D is unclear. Trimming stripped 0 bases from V and 6 bases from J, with 9 bases between. The CDR3 runs to 13 residues. The germline gives CDR1 GTSNPN, CDR2 SVGIG (reference sequence). The CDR3 nucleotides read TGTGCCTGGAGTGTCTCCGGGCGCAATGAGCAGTTCTTC. The encoded protein is CAWSVSGRNEQFF.

This clonotype occurred a few times. The rearrangement uses TRBV29-1 and TRBJ2-2; D might be TRBD1 (6 bases). Germline CDR1 reads SQVTM; CDR2 reads ANQGSEA. The CDR3 runs 14 residues. V was shortened by 4 bases and J by 2 bases, with 11 bases between the two germline ends. CDR3 sequence: CSVGGLRNTGELFF. CDR3 in DNA: TGCAGCGTTGGGGGGCTACGAAACACCGGGGAGCTGTTTTTT.

This clonotype showed up just a few times. This chain joins TRBV18 and TRBJ1-5; D is ambiguous. The CDR3 length is 16 residues. CDR1 is KGHSH and CDR2 is LQKENI in the germline V gene. The ends were cut back, 4 bases at V and 0 bases at J, with 13 bases in the middle. The CDR3 DNA reads as TGTGCCAGCTCACTACGGGCTACTCATAGCAATCAGCCCCAGCATTTT. This gives the protein CASSLRATHSNQPQHF.

This clonotype was observed a few times. V is TRBV7-2 and J is TRBJ2-3; D is perhaps TRBD1 or TRBD2 (5 bases each). The germline CDR1 and CDR2 sequences are SGHTA and FQGNSA. The CDR3 runs 16 residues. The V gene lost 2 bases and the J gene lost 1 base, with 13 bases spanning the gap. In DNA form, the CDR3 reads TGTGCCAGCAGCTTAAGTTCGGGGCTGGGCACAGATACGCAGTATTTT. Its translation is CASSLSSGLGTDTQYF.

Only a few counts were recorded for this clonotype. V usage is TRBV28 and J usage is TRBJ2-5; D call uncertain. This CDR3 has 13 residues. Looked up from germline, CDR1 is MDHEN and CDR2 is SYDVKM. Trimming took off 6 bases at V and 7 bases at J, with 15 bases between the two ends. The CDR3: CASSLIPPGTQYF. The CDR3 nucleotides are TGTGCCAGCAGCCTCATTCCTCCAGGGACCCAGTACTTC.

The CDR3 DNA is TGTGCCAGCAGTGAAACTCGCTACGAGCAGTACTTC. It translates to CASSETRYEQYF. This chain links TRBV2 with TRBJ2-7; D not resolved. V was clipped by 2 bases and J by 3 bases, with 5 bases between them. This CDR3 has 12 amino acids. Germline-derived CDR1 and CDR2 are SNHLY and FYNNEI.

The chain carries TRBV12-3 or TRBV12-4 and TRBJ1-2; no firm D call. Trimming shortened V by 9 bases and J by 4 bases, and 15 bases separated the two germline ends. CDR3 size: 13 residues. CDR3 DNA sequence: TGTGCCAGGACCATGGGTTCCTCCTATGGCTACACCTTC. This sequence encodes CARTMGSSYGYTF.

In regard to this clonotype: A clone one base away is much larger, so this may be a read error. This chain connects TRBV20-1 to TRBJ2-5, with 11 positions matching TRBD1. Germline-derived CDR1 and CDR2 are DFQATT and SNEGSKA (reference sequence). The CDR3 totals 15 residues. Trimming removed 3 bases from V and 11 bases from J; junction bases left unmatched: 14. This CDR3 reads CSASFVGQGVNEQYF. CDR3 DNA: TGCAGTGCTAGCTTCGTGGGACAGGGGGTCAATGAGCAGTACTTC.

This clonotype was picked up a small number of times. This chain uses TRBV27 with TRBJ1-5; D may be TRBD1 (6 bases). The CDR3 has 13 amino acids. Germline V CDR1 and CDR2: MNHEY, SMNVEV (reference sequence). Trimming cost V 5 bases and J 6 bases, with 11 bases left between them. The CDR3 here is CASSVFRGQPQHF. The DNA of the CDR3 is TGTGCCAGCAGTGTCTTCAGGGGTCAGCCCCAGCATTTT.

The V and J genes are TRBV15 and TRBJ2-3; 9 bases fit TRBD1. The length of the CDR3 is 16 residues. From germline, CDR1 is LNHNV and CDR2 YYDKDF (reference sequence). Trimming took 1 base from V and 5 from J; bases not matched to a gene: 7. CDR3 coding DNA: TGTGCCACCAGCAGAGGCCTGGGACAGGGAAAAGATACGCAGTATTTT. Translated: CATSRGLGQGKDTQYF.

The chain is built from TRBV24-1 and TRBJ2-1; TRBD2 might be the D (5 bases). This CDR3 spans 14 amino acids. The germline gives CDR1 KGHDR, CDR2 SFDVKD. Trimming shortened V by 3 bases and J by 6 bases, and 11 bases separated the two germline ends. The CDR3 DNA is TGTGCCACCAGTGATACCACTAGAGGCAATGAGCAGTTCTTC. Translating it yields CATSDTTRGNEQFF.

V is TRBV28 and J is TRBJ2-6, with 7 bases matching TRBD2. V was clipped by 10 bases and J by 3 bases; unmatched bases: 15. The CDR3 spans 17 residues. CDR1 is MDHEN, CDR2 SYDVKM, per germline. CDR3 residues: CATTGISGIGGANVLTF. The DNA for the CDR3 is TGTGCCACTACTGGGATCAGCGGGATAGGTGGGGCCAACGTCCTGACTTTC. The entire variable domain, with the rest obtained from reference TRBV28 and TRBJ2-6, is as follows: DVKVTQSSRYLVKRTGEKVFLECVQDMDHENMFWYRQDPGLGLRLIYFSYDVKMKEKGDIPEGYSVSREKKERFSLILESASTNQTSMYLCATTGISGIGGANVLTFGAGSRLTVL.

A few counts support this clonotype. V gene TRBV29-1 combines with J gene TRBJ2-1; TRBD2 matches at 10 bases. Germline loops: CDR1 SQVTM, CDR2 ANQGSEA. The CDR3 has 14 residues. The J segment lost 5 bases and the V segment lost 3 bases, leaving 4 bases of the junction unmatched. The CDR3 region has the DNA TGCAGCGTTGAGGCACTAGCGGGGCACAATGAGCAGTTCTTC. Translated: CSVEALAGHNEQFF.

This chain uses TRBV6-5 with TRBJ2-5; D call uncertain. The DNA end is more similar to TRBJ2-7, so the J call may be wrong. This CDR3 has 13 residues. CDR1 and CDR2 (germline): MNHEY, SVGAGI. This CDR3 is CASSYGTGFEQYF. The CDR3 coding sequence is TGTGCCAGCAGTTACGGTACCGGGTTCGAGCAGTACTTC.

This rearrangement joins TRBV12-3 or TRBV12-4 to TRBJ1-5, with 7 nucleotides matching TRBD1. The CDR3 is 14 residues long. The ends lost 2 bases at V and 5 bases at J; junction bases unmatched: 3. The CDR3 here is CASSLFQGDQPQHF. In DNA, the CDR3 is TGTGCCAGCAGTTTATTCCAGGGGGATCAGCCCCAGCATTTT.

The table lists this clonotype with a few counts. This chain connects TRBV5-1 to TRBJ2-1; D gene ambiguous. Trimming shortened V by 7 bases and J by 12 bases, and 23 bases separated the two germline ends. The germline gives CDR1 SGHRS, CDR2 YFSETQ. CDR3 length: 14 amino acids. CDR3 loop: CASRPEPMSEGQFF. The DNA of the CDR3 is TGCGCCAGCCGTCCCGAGCCGATGTCTGAAGGGCAGTTCTTC.

This chain links TRBV2 with TRBJ1-5; 8 nucleotides align to TRBD1. The CDR3 consists of 16 residues. After removal of 4 bases from V and 6 bases from J, the junction contained 11 bases not matched to a gene. Germline CDR1 reads SNHLY; CDR2 reads FYNNEI. DNA for the CDR3: TGTGCCAGCAGTGGCCAGGGGGCTGGGTCCACTCAGCCCCAGCATTTT. The encoded protein is CASSGQGAGSTQPQHF.

This clonotype was recorded a few times. The chain carries TRBV20-1 and TRBJ2-3; 15 bases align to TRBD2. CDR3 length equals 15 residues. In germline, CDR1 is DFQATT, CDR2 SNEGSKA (reference sequence). Trimming took 6 bases from V and 6 from J; bases not matched to a gene: 7. The CDR3 DNA follows: TGCAGTGCGACGGGACTAGCGGGAGGTCCTGATACGCAGTATTTT. As protein: CSATGLAGGPDTQYF.

This clonotype has more than one count but fewer than ten. The genes are TRBV5-1 and TRBJ1-5, with D possibly matching TRBD1 (5 bases). V was clipped by 1 base and J by 4 bases, with 9 bases between them. The CDR3 runs 14 residues. Germline-derived CDR1 and CDR2 are SGHRS and YFSETQ. CDR3 residues: CASSLNGANQPQHF. CDR3 DNA sequence: TGCGCCAGCAGCTTGAATGGGGCGAATCAGCCCCAGCATTTT.

This chain connects TRBV4-3 to TRBJ1-1; 10 bases are a match to TRBD1. CDR1 and CDR2 (germline): LGHNA, YSLEER. CDR3 length: 15 residues. V shed 4 bases, J shed 5 bases, and the junction held 7 bases outside the gene matches. The CDR3 DNA reads TGCGCCAGCAGCCGGCAAGACAGGGGGCTTACTGAAGCTTTCTTT. It codes for CASSRQDRGLTEAFF.

This clonotype has only a few counts. The chain links TRBV9 to TRBJ2-4; D may be TRBD2 (5 bases). The CDR3 covers 14 residues. Germline V gene lookup returns CDR1 SGDLS and CDR2 YYNGEE. The ends were cut back, 2 bases at V and 4 bases at J, with 10 bases in the middle. The chain's CDR3 is CASSVATGKNIQYF. The CDR3 DNA reads TGTGCCAGCAGCGTCGCAACGGGGAAAAACATTCAGTACTTC.